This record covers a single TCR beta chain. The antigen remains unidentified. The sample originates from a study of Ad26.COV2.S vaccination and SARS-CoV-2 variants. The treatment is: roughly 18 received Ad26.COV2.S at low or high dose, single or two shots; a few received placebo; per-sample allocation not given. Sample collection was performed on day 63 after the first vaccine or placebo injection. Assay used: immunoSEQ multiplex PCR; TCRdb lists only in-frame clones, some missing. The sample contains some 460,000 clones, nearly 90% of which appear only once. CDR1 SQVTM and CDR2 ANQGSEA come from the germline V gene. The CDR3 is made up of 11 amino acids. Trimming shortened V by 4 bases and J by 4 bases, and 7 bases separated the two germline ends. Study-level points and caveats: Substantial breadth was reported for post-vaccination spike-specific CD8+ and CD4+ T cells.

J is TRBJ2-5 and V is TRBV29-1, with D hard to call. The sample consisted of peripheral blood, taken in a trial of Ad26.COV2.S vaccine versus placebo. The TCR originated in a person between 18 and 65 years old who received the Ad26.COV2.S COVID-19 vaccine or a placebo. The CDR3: CSVAPRETQYF. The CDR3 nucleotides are TGCAGCGTTGCACCGCGAGAGACCCAGTACTTC. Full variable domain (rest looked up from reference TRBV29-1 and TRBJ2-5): SAVISQKPSRDICQRGTSLTIQCQVDSQVTMMFWYRQQPGQSLTLIATANQGSEATYESGFVIDKFPISRPNLTFSTLTVSNMSPEDSSIYLCSVAPRETQYFGPGTRLLVL.